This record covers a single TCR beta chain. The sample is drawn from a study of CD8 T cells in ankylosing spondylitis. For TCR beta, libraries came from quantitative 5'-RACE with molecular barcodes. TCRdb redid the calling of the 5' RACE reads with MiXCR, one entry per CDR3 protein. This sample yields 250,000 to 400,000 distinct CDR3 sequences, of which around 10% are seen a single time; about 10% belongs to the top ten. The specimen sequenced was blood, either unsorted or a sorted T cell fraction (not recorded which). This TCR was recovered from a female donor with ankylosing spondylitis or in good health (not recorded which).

The CDR3 protein is CSAPPGGNIQYF. The CDR3 nucleotides are TGCAGTGCCCCCCCCGGGGGAAACATTCAGTACTTC. V gene TRBV20-1 combines with J gene TRBJ2-4; D is perhaps TRBD2 (6 bases). Germline V CDR1 and CDR2: DFQATT, SNEGSKA (reference sequence). V was shortened by 6 bases and J by 6 bases, with 12 bases between the two germline ends. This CDR3 contains 12 residues.